This T cell receptor beta chain derives from a study of CXCR3-negative and CXCR3-positive naive CD8 T cells. Notes on the study in general: Hydrophobicity of TRB CDR3s was greater in CXCR3-positive naive cells than in CXCR3-negative naive cells. Similar TRBV-TRBJ gene usage was seen in naive CXCR3-negative and CXCR3-positive cells, but not in memory cells. Diversity proved comparably high across both naive subsets and much lower in memory CD8+ cells. CXCR3 expression partially decreased after cryopreservation; most assays used fresh PBMCs.

From germline, CDR1 is MDHEN and CDR2 SYDVKM. The CDR3 spans 16 residues. The authors made the TRB cDNA libraries by 5' RACE using UMI labels. TCRdb reprocessed the 5' RACE reads and reports one entry per CDR3 protein, with no DNA. The sample table includes about 86,000 distinct CDR3 sequences. To note about this clonotype: Antigen unknown.

Investigators sorted each CD8+ T cell subset in triplicate, taking approximately 330,000 cells each time. The chain employs TRBV28 and TRBJ2-7; the D gene TCRdb calls, TRBD2, cannot be checked with no DNA. The receptor was derived from a human donor in good health. Some clones in this sample may be carry-over from other donors' samples. The sample consisted of naive CXCR3+ CD8+ T cells from blood. Described subset: CD45RO-CCR7+CD27+CD95- naive CD8+ T cells expressing CXCR3 (TNR3+). CDR3: CASRLLTGSGTYEQYF.